This is a list of T cell receptor beta chains from one sample in a study of CD8 T cells in Susac syndrome. Using its own MiXCR run on the immunoSEQ multiplex PCR reads, TCRdb lists one record per CDR3 protein. This sample has more than 120,000 distinct CDR3 sequences; approximately 95% occur once, and the top ten carry 0.075% to 0.1%. Sequencing input: CD4+ T cells from PBMCs. These receptors originate from a human donor in good health. The CDR3 runs from the conserved cysteine through the conserved F or W. Fields, in order: D gene, V gene, clone size, J gene, CDR3 protein, CDR3 DNA. The D gene is left open where the match is weak. For some rows the clone size is stated as once, few or many, or as a class when expanded; others skip it.

d_call: .
v_call: TRBV20-1
clone_size: once
j_call: TRBJ2-3
cdr3_aa: CSAVSRGDTQYF
cdr3_nt: TGCAGTGCCGTTAGTAGAGGTGATACGCAGTATTTT

d_call: .
v_call: TRBV7-9
clone_size: .
j_call: TRBJ2-3
cdr3_aa: CASSLDNRGFTDTQYF
cdr3_nt: TGTGCCAGCAGCTTAGATAATCGGGGTTTCACAGATACGCAGTATTTT

d_call: TRBD2
v_call: TRBV11-1
clone_size: .
j_call: TRBJ2-1
cdr3_aa: CASSLRLAGGYNEQFF
cdr3_nt: TGTGCCAGCAGCTTACGGCTAGCGGGAGGATACAATGAGCAGTTCTTC

d_call: .
v_call: TRBV7-3
clone_size: .
j_call: TRBJ2-6
cdr3_aa: CASSRQRGTGANVLTF
cdr3_nt: TGTGCCAGCAGCCGACAAAGGGGAACTGGGGCCAACGTCCTGACTTTC

d_call: TRBD1
v_call: TRBV18
clone_size: once
j_call: TRBJ2-5
cdr3_aa: CASSINRGSQETQYF
cdr3_nt: TGTGCCAGCTCTATTAACAGGGGTTCCCAAGAGACCCAGTACTTC

d_call: .
v_call: TRBV5-1
clone_size: once
j_call: TRBJ1-1
cdr3_aa: CASSLRGSTGTEAFF
cdr3_nt: TGCGCCAGCAGCTTGCGGGGCAGCACTGGCACTGAAGCTTTCTTT

d_call: .
v_call: TRBV10-3
clone_size: .
j_call: TRBJ2-7
cdr3_aa: CAISLLRSLSYEQYF
cdr3_nt: TGTGCCATCAGCCTCCTTAGGTCCCTTTCCTACGAGCAGTACTTC

d_call: .
v_call: TRBV10-3
clone_size: .
j_call: TRBJ1-1
cdr3_aa: CAIRGNTEAFF
cdr3_nt: TGTGCCATCAGGGGTAACACTGAAGCTTTCTTT

d_call: TRBD2
v_call: TRBV5-4
clone_size: .
j_call: TRBJ2-3
cdr3_aa: CASSSRLAVSTDTQYF
cdr3_nt: TGTGCCAGCAGCTCACGGCTAGCGGTTAGCACAGATACGCAGTATTTT

d_call: .
v_call: TRBV28
clone_size: .
j_call: TRBJ1-1
cdr3_aa: CASSPGGGRGPFF
cdr3_nt: TGTGCCAGCAGTCCTGGGGGGGGCCGTGGGCCTTTCTTT

d_call: TRBD2
v_call: TRBV9
clone_size: .
j_call: TRBJ2-7
cdr3_aa: CASSVGDSGSYEQYF
cdr3_nt: TGTGCCAGCAGCGTAGGGGATAGCGGGAGTTACGAGCAGTACTTC

d_call: TRBD2
v_call: TRBV6-1
clone_size: .
j_call: TRBJ2-3
cdr3_aa: CASSPLAGEDTDTQYF
cdr3_nt: TGTGCCAGCAGCCCGCTCGCGGGGGAAGACACAGATACGCAGTATTTT

d_call: TRBD1
v_call: TRBV15
clone_size: .
j_call: TRBJ2-5
cdr3_aa: CATSIHPQGNWETQYF
cdr3_nt: TGTGCCACCAGCATCCACCCACAGGGGAATTGGGAGACCCAGTACTTC

d_call: .
v_call: TRBV5-4
clone_size: .
j_call: TRBJ1-2
cdr3_aa: CASSLGRDSSYGYTF
cdr3_nt: TGTGCCAGCAGCTTGGGAAGGGACTCGTCCTATGGCTACACCTTC

d_call: TRBD1
v_call: TRBV6-5
clone_size: .
j_call: TRBJ2-4
cdr3_aa: CASSYSRTGLSGPIAKNIQYF
cdr3_nt: TGTGCCAGCAGTTACTCGCGGACAGGGTTATCGGGCCCTATAGCCAAAAACATTCAGTACTTC

d_call: TRBD2
v_call: TRBV30
clone_size: .
j_call: TRBJ2-1
cdr3_aa: CAWSKTSGRAYEQFF
cdr3_nt: TGTGCCTGGAGTAAGACTAGCGGGAGGGCATATGAGCAGTTCTTC

d_call: TRBD1
v_call: TRBV29-1
clone_size: .
j_call: TRBJ1-4
cdr3_aa: CSVRDSHNEKLFF
cdr3_nt: TGCAGCGTTAGGGACAGCCATAATGAAAAACTGTTTTTT

d_call: TRBD2
v_call: TRBV5-4
clone_size: .
j_call: TRBJ2-5
cdr3_aa: CASSLVGRAGETQYF
cdr3_nt: TGTGCCAGCAGCTTAGTCGGGAGGGCGGGTGAGACCCAGTACTTC

d_call: .
v_call: TRBV5-6
clone_size: .
j_call: TRBJ2-1
cdr3_aa: CASSLSVGGYNEQFF
cdr3_nt: TGTGCCAGCAGCTTGTCTGTCGGGGGATACAATGAGCAGTTCTTC

d_call: .
v_call: TRBV9
clone_size: .
j_call: TRBJ2-2
cdr3_aa: CASSPISGSLTGELFF
cdr3_nt: TGTGCCAGCAGTCCAATTTCGGGGTCCCTCACCGGGGAGCTGTTTTTT

d_call: TRBD1
v_call: TRBV6-2/TRBV6-3
clone_size: .
j_call: TRBJ1-1
cdr3_aa: CASSPQLVGQVMNTEAFF
cdr3_nt: TGTGCCAGCAGTCCCCAGTTGGTGGGACAGGTAATGAACACTGAAGCTTTCTTT

d_call: .
v_call: TRBV7-8
clone_size: .
j_call: TRBJ2-5
cdr3_aa: CASRRPTRETQYF
cdr3_nt: TGTGCCAGCAGGAGACCGACCAGGGAGACCCAGTACTTC

d_call: TRBD2
v_call: TRBV16
clone_size: .
j_call: TRBJ2-5
cdr3_aa: CASSRGTSGQETQYF
cdr3_nt: TGTGCCAGCAGCCGGGGGACTAGCGGACAAGAGACCCAGTACTTC

d_call: TRBD1
v_call: TRBV3-1
clone_size: .
j_call: TRBJ2-7
cdr3_aa: CASRTTGAEQYF
cdr3_nt: TGTGCCAGCAGGACAACAGGGGCCGAGCAGTACTTC

d_call: .
v_call: TRBV2
clone_size: .
j_call: TRBJ1-1
cdr3_aa: CAKRGAGLTPMNTEAFF
cdr3_nt: TGTGCCAAAAGAGGGGCAGGACTTACACCGATGAACACTGAAGCTTTCTTT

d_call: .
v_call: TRBV7-2
clone_size: .
j_call: TRBJ1-2
cdr3_aa: CASSLADPYGYTF
cdr3_nt: TGTGCCAGCAGCTTAGCGGACCCCTATGGCTACACCTTC

d_call: .
v_call: TRBV6-2/TRBV6-3
clone_size: .
j_call: TRBJ1-5
cdr3_aa: CASSDNTGGNQPQHF
cdr3_nt: TGTGCCAGCAGCGATAATACGGGGGGCAATCAGCCCCAGCATTTT

d_call: .
v_call: TRBV6-1
clone_size: .
j_call: TRBJ2-5
cdr3_aa: CASSAGRVTQYF
cdr3_nt: TGTGCCAGCAGTGCCGGTCGGGTGACCCAGTACTTC

d_call: .
v_call: TRBV18
clone_size: .
j_call: TRBJ2-5
cdr3_aa: CASSPPSQETQYF
cdr3_nt: TGTGCCAGCTCACCACCCAGCCAAGAGACCCAGTACTTC

d_call: .
v_call: TRBV15
clone_size: .
j_call: TRBJ2-3
cdr3_aa: CATSREQRVDTQYF
cdr3_nt: TGTGCCACCAGCAGAGAACAGAGGGTGGATACGCAGTATTTT

d_call: TRBD2
v_call: TRBV4-1
clone_size: .
j_call: TRBJ2-1
cdr3_aa: CASSPAGGPYNEQFF
cdr3_nt: TGCGCCAGCAGCCCAGCGGGAGGTCCCTACAATGAGCAGTTCTTC

d_call: .
v_call: TRBV29-1
clone_size: .
j_call: TRBJ2-5
cdr3_aa: CSVEVGEETQYF
cdr3_nt: TGCAGCGTTGAAGTGGGTGAGGAGACCCAGTACTTC

d_call: .
v_call: TRBV6-1
clone_size: once
j_call: TRBJ2-5
cdr3_aa: CASNVRGSAWETQYF
cdr3_nt: TGTGCCAGCAACGTCAGGGGCAGCGCGTGGGAGACCCAGTACTTC

d_call: .
v_call: TRBV10-3
clone_size: .
j_call: TRBJ2-7
cdr3_aa: CAISETSYEQYF
cdr3_nt: TGTGCCATCAGTGAGACCTCCTACGAGCAGTACTTC

d_call: .
v_call: TRBV9
clone_size: .
j_call: TRBJ2-3
cdr3_aa: CASSVGWTDTQYF
cdr3_nt: TGTGCCAGCAGCGTAGGGTGGACAGATACGCAGTATTTT

d_call: TRBD2
v_call: TRBV3-1
clone_size: .
j_call: TRBJ2-7
cdr3_aa: CASSQGREGFYEQYF
cdr3_nt: TGTGCCAGCAGCCAAGGGCGGGAGGGCTTCTACGAGCAGTACTTC

d_call: .
v_call: TRBV4-1
clone_size: .
j_call: TRBJ2-1
cdr3_aa: CASSQEGEQFF
cdr3_nt: TGCGCCAGCAGCCAAGAGGGGGAGCAGTTCTTC

d_call: .
v_call: TRBV24-1
clone_size: .
j_call: TRBJ2-5
cdr3_aa: CATSDSGETQYF
cdr3_nt: TGTGCCACCAGTGACTCCGGAGAGACCCAGTACTTC

d_call: .
v_call: TRBV30
clone_size: .
j_call: TRBJ1-5
cdr3_aa: CAWSVTDRWNQPQHF
cdr3_nt: TGTGCCTGGAGTGTCACCGACAGGTGGAATCAGCCCCAGCATTTT

d_call: .
v_call: TRBV5-4
clone_size: .
j_call: TRBJ1-2
cdr3_aa: CASTPEGGRRLYGYTF
cdr3_nt: TGTGCCAGCACCCCCGAGGGCGGCAGGCGTCTATATGGCTACACCTTC

d_call: TRBD1
v_call: TRBV3-1
clone_size: .
j_call: TRBJ1-4
cdr3_aa: CASSRMTGGPEKLFF
cdr3_nt: TGTGCCAGCAGCCGCATGACAGGGGGCCCCGAAAAACTGTTTTTT

d_call: TRBD1
v_call: TRBV7-9
clone_size: once
j_call: TRBJ2-7
cdr3_aa: CASSTGQGIFRTDTYEQYF
cdr3_nt: TGTGCCAGCAGCACCGGACAGGGAATATTCAGAACTGATACCTACGAGCAGTACTTC

d_call: TRBD2
v_call: TRBV3-1
clone_size: .
j_call: TRBJ2-3
cdr3_aa: CASSPLLLAQTDTQYF
cdr3_nt: TGTGCCAGCAGCCCCCTCCTACTAGCGCAAACAGATACGCAGTATTTT

d_call: .
v_call: TRBV2
clone_size: .
j_call: TRBJ1-1
cdr3_aa: CASSEIGFGTEAFF
cdr3_nt: TGTGCCAGCAGCGAGATCGGGTTTGGCACTGAAGCTTTCTTT

d_call: .
v_call: TRBV5-1
clone_size: .
j_call: TRBJ1-1
cdr3_aa: CASSLAGQSGTEAFF
cdr3_nt: TGCGCCAGCAGCTTGGCTGGACAGAGCGGCACTGAAGCTTTCTTT

d_call: TRBD1
v_call: TRBV7-2
clone_size: .
j_call: TRBJ1-4
cdr3_aa: CASSLGQGSGEKLFF
cdr3_nt: TGTGCCAGCAGCCTAGGACAGGGGAGTGGCGAAAAACTGTTTTTT

d_call: .
v_call: TRBV5-4
clone_size: .
j_call: TRBJ2-5
cdr3_aa: CASSLATSSQETQYF
cdr3_nt: TGTGCCAGCAGCTTGGCAACTAGCTCCCAAGAGACCCAGTACTTC

d_call: TRBD1
v_call: TRBV27
clone_size: .
j_call: TRBJ1-1
cdr3_aa: CASSPRTGGFNSEAFF
cdr3_nt: TGTGCCAGCAGTCCTCGGACAGGGGGCTTTAACTCTGAAGCTTTCTTT

d_call: TRBD2
v_call: TRBV11-2
clone_size: .
j_call: TRBJ2-2
cdr3_aa: CASSLEWTSGRENTGELFF
cdr3_nt: TGTGCCAGCAGCTTAGAGTGGACTAGCGGGAGGGAGAACACCGGGGAGCTGTTTTTT

d_call: TRBD1
v_call: TRBV29-1
clone_size: .
j_call: TRBJ1-2
cdr3_aa: CSVEPTGELDYGYTF
cdr3_nt: TGCAGCGTTGAACCGACAGGGGAACTTGACTATGGCTACACCTTC

d_call: .
v_call: TRBV20-1
clone_size: .
j_call: TRBJ2-7
cdr3_aa: CSARDGGRDEQYF
cdr3_nt: TGCAGTGCTAGAGATGGGGGCAGGGACGAGCAGTACTTC

d_call: .
v_call: TRBV20-1
clone_size: .
j_call: TRBJ1-4
cdr3_aa: CSAPGPLNEKLFF
cdr3_nt: TGCAGTGCTCCTGGACCGCTGAATGAAAAACTGTTTTTT

d_call: .
v_call: TRBV18
clone_size: .
j_call: TRBJ2-7
cdr3_aa: CASSLQTGYYEQYF
cdr3_nt: TGTGCCAGCTCACTACAGACAGGTTATTACGAGCAGTACTTC